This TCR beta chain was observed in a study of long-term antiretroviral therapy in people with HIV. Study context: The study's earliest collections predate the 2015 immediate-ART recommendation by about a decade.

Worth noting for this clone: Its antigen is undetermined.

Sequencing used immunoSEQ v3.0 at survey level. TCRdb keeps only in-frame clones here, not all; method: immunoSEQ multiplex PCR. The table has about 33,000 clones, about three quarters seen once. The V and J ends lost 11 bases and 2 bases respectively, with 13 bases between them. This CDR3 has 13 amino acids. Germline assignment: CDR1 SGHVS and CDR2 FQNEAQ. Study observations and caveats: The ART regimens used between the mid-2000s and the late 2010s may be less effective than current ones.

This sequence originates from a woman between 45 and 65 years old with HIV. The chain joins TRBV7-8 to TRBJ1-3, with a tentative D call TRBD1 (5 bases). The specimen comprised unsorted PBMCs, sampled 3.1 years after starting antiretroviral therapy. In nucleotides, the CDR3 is TGTGCCTCCTCGGGGGGAACTGGAAACACCATATATTTT. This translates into CASSGGTGNTIYF.